This T cell receptor beta chain was profiled in a study of blood T cell repertoires in COVID-19. Study-wide context: Both acute and convalescent COVID-19 samples were obtained from the United States, Italy and Spain. In each case, the material was cDNA or gDNA derived from T cells, B-cell-depleted T cells, or PBMCs.

Per germline, CDR1 SNHLY and CDR2 FYNNEI. Trimming pared 8 bases from V and 0 bases from J, leaving 8 bases between. This CDR3 has 12 amino acids. Original analysis: The authors estimated nucleated cell counts from reference gene primer amplification. Repertoires were generated with immunoSEQ multiplex PCR, while TCRdb's copy carries only in-frame clones and drops some. The V and J calls and clone size were taken over from that table, and D and trimming were inferred from the DNA. The table has roughly 320,000 clones, about 87% seen once. This rearrangement joins TRBV2 to TRBJ2-7; no firm D call. The origin of this receptor is a man between 65 and 85 years old with acute or convalescent COVID-19. Sequencing used peripheral blood. In DNA, the CDR3 is TGTGCCAGCGCGGCGGACTCCTACGAGCAGTACTTC. It encodes CASAADSYEQYF.